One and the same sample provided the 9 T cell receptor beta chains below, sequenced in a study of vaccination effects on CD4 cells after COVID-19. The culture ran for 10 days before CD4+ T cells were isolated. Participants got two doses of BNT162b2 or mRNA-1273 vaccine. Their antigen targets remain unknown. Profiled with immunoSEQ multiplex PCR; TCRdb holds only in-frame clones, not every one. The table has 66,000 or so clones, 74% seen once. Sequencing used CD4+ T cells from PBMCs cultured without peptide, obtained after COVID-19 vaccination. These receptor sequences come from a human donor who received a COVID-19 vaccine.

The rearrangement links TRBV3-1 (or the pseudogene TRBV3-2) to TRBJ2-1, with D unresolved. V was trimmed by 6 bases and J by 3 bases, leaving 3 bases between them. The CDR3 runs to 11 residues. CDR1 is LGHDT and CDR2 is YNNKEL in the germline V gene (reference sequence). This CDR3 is CASRLYNEQFF. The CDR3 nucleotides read TGTGCCAGCAGACTCTACAATGAGCAGTTCTTC.

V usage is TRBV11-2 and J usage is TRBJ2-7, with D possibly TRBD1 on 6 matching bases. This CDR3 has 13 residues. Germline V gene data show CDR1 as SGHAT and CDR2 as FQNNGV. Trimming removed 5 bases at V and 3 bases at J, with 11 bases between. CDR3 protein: CASSRDIFYEQYV. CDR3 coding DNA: TGTGCCAGCAGCCGGGACATTTTCTACGAGCAGTACGTC.

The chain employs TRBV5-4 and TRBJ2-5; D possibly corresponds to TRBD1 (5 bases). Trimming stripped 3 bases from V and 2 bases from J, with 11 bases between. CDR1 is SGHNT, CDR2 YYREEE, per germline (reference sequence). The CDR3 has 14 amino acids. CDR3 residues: CASSSGHMQETQYF. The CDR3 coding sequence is TGTGCCAGCAGCTCCGGACACATGCAAGAGACCCAGTACTTC.

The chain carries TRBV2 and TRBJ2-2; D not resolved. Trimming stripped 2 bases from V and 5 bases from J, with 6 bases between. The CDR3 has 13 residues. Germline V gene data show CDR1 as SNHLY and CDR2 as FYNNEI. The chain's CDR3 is CASSERETGELFF. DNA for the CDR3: TGTGCCAGCAGTGAACGCGAGACCGGGGAGCTGTTTTTT.

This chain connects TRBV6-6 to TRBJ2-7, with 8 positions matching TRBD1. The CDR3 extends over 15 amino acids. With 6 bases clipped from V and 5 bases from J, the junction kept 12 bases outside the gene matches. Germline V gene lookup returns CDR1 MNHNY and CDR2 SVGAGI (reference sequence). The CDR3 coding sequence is TGTGCCAGCAGGGGGACTGACAGGGGTAACGACGAGCAGTACGTC. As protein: CASRGTDRGNDEQYV.

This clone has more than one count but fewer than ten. CDR3 DNA sequence: TGTGCCAGCAGGGCTACAGGGGCGGATAATTCACCCCTCCACTTT. The encoded protein is CASRATGADNSPLHF. The chain carries TRBV2 and TRBJ1-6; 7 positions match TRBD1. Germline V gene lookup returns CDR1 SNHLY and CDR2 FYNNEI. With 6 bases clipped from V and 5 bases from J, the junction kept 7 bases outside the gene matches. The CDR3 has 15 amino acids.

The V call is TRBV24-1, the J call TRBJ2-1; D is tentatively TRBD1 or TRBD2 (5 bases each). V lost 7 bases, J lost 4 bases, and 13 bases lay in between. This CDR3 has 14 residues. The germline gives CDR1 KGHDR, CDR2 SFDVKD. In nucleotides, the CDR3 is TGTGCCACCAGAGGTAAGGGACCATACAATGAGCAGTTCTTC. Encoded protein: CATRGKGPYNEQFF.

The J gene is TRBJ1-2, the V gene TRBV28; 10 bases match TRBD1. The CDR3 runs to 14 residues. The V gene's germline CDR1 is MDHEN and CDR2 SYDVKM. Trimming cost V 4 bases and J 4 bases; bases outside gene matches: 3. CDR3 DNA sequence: TGTGCCAGCAGTTCCGGGACAGGGGTCTATGGCTACACCTTC. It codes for CASSSGTGVYGYTF.

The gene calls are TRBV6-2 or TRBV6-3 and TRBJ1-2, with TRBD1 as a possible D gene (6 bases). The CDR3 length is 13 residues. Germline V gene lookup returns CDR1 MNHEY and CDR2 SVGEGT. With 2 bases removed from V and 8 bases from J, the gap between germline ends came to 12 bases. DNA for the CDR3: TGTGCCAGCAGTTACATTCAGGGGAACGGCTACACCTTC. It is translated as CASSYIQGNGYTF.